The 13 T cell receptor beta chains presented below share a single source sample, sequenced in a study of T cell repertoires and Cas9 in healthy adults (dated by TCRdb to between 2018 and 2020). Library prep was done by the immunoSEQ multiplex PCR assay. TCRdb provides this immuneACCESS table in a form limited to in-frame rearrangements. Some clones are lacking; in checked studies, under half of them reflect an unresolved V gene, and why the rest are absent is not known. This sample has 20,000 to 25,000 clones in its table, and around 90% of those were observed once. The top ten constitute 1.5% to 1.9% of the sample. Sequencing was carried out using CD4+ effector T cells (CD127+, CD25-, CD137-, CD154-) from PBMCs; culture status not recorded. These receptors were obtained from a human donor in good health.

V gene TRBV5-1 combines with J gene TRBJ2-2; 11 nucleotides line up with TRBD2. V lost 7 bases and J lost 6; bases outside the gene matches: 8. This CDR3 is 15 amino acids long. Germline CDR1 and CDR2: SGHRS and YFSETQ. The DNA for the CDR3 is TGCGCCAGCCGCACTAGCGGGAGTTCGGCCGGGGAGCTGTTTTTT. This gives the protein CASRTSGSSAGELFF.

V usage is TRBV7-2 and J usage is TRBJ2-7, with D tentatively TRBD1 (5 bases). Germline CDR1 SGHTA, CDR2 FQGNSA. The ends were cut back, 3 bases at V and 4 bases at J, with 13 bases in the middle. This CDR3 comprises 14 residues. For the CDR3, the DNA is TGTGCCAGCAGCTTGGTACCAGGGCCATACGAGCAGTACTTC. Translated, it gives CASSLVPGPYEQYF.

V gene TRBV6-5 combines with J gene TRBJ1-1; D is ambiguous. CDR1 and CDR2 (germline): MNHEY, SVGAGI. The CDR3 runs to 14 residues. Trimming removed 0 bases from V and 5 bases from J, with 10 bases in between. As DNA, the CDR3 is TGTGCCAGCAGTTACTCAGGTGGAGAGACTGAAGCTTTCTTT. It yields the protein CASSYSGGETEAFF.

CDR3 in amino acids: CASNRTPHAFF. DNA for the CDR3: TGTGCCAGCAACCGGACCCCACATGCGTTCTTC. This chain uses TRBV6-4 with TRBJ2-1; D gene ambiguous. V lost 7 bases to trimming and J lost 15 bases, with 16 bases between them. Looked up from germline, CDR1 is MRHNA and CDR2 is SNTAGT. The CDR3 is 11 residues long.

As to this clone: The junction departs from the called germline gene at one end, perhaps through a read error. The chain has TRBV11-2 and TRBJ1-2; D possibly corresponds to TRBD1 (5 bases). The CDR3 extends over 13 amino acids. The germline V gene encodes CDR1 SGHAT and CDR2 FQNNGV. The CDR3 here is CAGSPTGFYGYTF. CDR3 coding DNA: TGTGCCGGCAGCCCCACAGGCTTCTATGGCTACACCTTC.

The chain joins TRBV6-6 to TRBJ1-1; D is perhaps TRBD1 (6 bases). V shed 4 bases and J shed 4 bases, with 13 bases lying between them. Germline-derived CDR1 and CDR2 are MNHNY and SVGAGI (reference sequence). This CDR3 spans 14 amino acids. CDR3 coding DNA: TGTGCCAGCAGTTCCCCCGGGGGGGCCACTGAAGCTTTCTTT. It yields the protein CASSSPGGATEAFF.

The CDR3 is CASSPVGTAAYNEQFF. The DNA of the CDR3 is TGTGCCAGCAGCCCAGTAGGGACGGCCGCCTACAATGAGCAGTTCTTC. The chain uses TRBV4-2 and TRBJ2-1; D tentatively reads TRBD1 or TRBD2 (5 bases each). CDR1 and CDR2 from the germline V gene are LGHNA and YNFKEQ. The V gene lost 4 bases and the J gene lost 2 bases, with 15 bases spanning the gap. The CDR3 is 16 amino acids.

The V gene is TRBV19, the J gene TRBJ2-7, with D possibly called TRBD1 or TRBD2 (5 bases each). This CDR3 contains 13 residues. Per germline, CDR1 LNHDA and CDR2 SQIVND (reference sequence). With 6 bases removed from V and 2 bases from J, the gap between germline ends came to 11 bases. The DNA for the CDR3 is TGTGCCAGTAGGGGGACCCAGACCTACGAGCAGTACTTC. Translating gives CASRGTQTYEQYF.

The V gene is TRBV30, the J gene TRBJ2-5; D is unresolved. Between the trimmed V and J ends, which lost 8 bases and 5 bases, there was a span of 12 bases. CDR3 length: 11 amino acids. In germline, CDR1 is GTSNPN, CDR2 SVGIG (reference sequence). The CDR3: CARVTSETQYF. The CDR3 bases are TGTGCCCGGGTAACCTCGGAGACCCAGTACTTC.

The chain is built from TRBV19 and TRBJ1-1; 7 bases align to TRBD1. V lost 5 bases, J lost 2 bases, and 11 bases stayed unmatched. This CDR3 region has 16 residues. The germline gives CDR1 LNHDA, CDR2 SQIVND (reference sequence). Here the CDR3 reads CASSSGQPHRNTEAFF. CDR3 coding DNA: TGTGCCAGTAGTTCGGGACAGCCACACCGAAACACTGAAGCTTTCTTT.

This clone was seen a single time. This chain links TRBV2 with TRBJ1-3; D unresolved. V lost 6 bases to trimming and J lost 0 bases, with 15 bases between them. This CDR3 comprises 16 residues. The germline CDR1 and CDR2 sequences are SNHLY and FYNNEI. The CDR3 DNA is TGTGCCAGCAGGAAAGATACCATCAGCTCTGGAAACACCATATATTTT. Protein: CASRKDTISSGNTIYF.

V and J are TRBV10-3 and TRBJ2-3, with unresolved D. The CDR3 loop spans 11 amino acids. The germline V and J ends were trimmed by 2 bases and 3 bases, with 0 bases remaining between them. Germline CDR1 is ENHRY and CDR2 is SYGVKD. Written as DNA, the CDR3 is TGTGCCATCAGTGAGACAGATACGCAGTATTTT. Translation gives CAISETDTQYF.

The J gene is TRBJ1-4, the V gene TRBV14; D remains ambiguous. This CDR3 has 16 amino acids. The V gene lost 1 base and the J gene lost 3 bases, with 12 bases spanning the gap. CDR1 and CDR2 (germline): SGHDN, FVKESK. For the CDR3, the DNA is TGTGCCAGCAGCCAAGTGGACGGACCGGCTAATGAAAAACTGTTTTTT. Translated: CASSQVDGPANEKLFF.